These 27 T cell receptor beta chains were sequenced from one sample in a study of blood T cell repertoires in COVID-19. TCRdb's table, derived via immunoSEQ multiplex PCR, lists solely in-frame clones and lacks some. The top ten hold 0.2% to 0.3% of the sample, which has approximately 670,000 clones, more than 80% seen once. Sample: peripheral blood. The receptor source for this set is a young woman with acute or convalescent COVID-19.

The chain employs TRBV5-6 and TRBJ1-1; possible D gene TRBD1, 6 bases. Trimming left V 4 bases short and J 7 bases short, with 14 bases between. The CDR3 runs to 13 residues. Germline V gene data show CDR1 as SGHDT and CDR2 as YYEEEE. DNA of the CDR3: TGTGCCAGCAGCGAGGGACATGGGAATGAAGCTTTCTTT. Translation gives CASSEGHGNEAFF. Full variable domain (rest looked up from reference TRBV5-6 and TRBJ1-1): DAGVTQSPTHLIKTRGQQVTLRCSPKSGHDTVSWYQQALGQGPQFIFQYYEEEERQRGNFPDRFSGHQFPNYSSELNVNALLLGDSALYLCASSEGHGNEAFFGQGTRLTVV.

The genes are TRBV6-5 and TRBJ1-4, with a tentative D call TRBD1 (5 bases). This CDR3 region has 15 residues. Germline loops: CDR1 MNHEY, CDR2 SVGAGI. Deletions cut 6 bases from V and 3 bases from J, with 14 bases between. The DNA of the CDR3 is TGTGCCAGCAGGCGGGGGGATTCGGCTAATGAAAAACTGTTTTTT. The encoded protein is CASRRGDSANEKLFF.

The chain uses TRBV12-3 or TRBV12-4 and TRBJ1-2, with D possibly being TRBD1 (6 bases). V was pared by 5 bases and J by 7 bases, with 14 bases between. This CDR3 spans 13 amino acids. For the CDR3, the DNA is TGTGCCAGCAGTGCCGACAGGCCGGGTGGCTACACCTTC. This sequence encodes CASSADRPGGYTF.

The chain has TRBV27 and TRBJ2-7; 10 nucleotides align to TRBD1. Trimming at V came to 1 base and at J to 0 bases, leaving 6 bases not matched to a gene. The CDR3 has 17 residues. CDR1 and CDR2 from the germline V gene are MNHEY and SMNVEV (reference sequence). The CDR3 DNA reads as TGTGCCAGCAGTTTATTCCCGGGACAGGGGAGCTCCTACGAGCAGTACTTC. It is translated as CASSLFPGQGSSYEQYF.

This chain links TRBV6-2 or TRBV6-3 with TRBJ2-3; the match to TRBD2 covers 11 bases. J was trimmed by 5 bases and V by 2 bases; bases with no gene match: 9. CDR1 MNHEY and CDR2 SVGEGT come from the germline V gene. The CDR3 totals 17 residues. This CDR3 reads CASSYGASGGSIDTQYF. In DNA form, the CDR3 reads TGTGCCAGCAGTTACGGAGCTAGCGGGGGGTCCATAGATACGCAGTATTTT.

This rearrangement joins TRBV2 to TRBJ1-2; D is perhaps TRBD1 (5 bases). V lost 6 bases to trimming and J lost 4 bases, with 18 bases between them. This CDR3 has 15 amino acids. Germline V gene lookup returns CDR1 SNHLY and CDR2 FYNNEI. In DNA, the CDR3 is TGTGCCAGCAGCCAGCGAGGGGAGGTCGGCTATGGCTACACCTTC. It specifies CASSQRGEVGYGYTF.

Here the CDR3 DNA reads TGTGCCAGCAGCTTTTACCCCCTGGCAGAAGCTTTCTTT. It is translated as CASSFYPLAEAFF. This rearrangement joins TRBV5-4 to TRBJ1-1; D is ambiguous. V was shortened by 2 bases and J by 8 bases, with 13 bases between the two germline ends. The CDR3 length is 13 residues. Per the germline V gene, CDR1 is SGHNT and CDR2 is YYREEE (reference sequence).

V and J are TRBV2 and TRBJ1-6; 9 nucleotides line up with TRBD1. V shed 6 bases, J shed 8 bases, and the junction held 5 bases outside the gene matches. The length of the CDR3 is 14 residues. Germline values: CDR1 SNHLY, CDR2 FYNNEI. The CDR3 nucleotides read TGTGCCAGCAGCCTCCGGGACAGGGATTCACCCCTCCACTTT. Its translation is CASSLRDRDSPLHF. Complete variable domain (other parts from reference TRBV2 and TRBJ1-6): EPEVTQTPSHQVTQMGQEVILRCVPISNHLYFYWYRQILGQKVEFLVSFYNNEISEKSEIFDDQFSVERPDGSNFTLKIRSTKLEDSAMYFCASSLRDRDSPLHFGNGTRLTVT.

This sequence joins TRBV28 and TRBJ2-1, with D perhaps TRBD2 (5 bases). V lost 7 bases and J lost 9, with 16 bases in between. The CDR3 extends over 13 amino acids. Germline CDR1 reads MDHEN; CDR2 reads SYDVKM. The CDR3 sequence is CASTELGMTEQFF. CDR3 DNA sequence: TGTGCCAGCACCGAACTAGGGATGACTGAGCAGTTCTTC.

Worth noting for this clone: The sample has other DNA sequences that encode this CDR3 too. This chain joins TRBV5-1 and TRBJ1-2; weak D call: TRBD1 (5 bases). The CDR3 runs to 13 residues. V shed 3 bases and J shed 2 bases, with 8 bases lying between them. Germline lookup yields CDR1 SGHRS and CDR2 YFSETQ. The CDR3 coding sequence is TGCGCCAGCAGCTCGACAGCGAACTATGGCTACACCTTC. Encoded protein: CASSSTANYGYTF.

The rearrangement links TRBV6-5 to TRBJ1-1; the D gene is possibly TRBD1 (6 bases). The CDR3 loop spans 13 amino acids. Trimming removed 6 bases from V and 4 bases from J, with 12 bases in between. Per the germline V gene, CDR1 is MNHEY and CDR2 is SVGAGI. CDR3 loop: CASSRQAGTEAFF. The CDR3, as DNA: TGTGCCAGCAGCCGACAGGCGGGCACTGAAGCTTTCTTT.

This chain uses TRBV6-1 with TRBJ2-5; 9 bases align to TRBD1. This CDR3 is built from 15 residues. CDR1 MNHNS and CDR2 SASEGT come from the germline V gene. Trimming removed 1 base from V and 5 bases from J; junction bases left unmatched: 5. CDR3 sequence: CASSEEQGAWETQYF. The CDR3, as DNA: TGTGCCAGCAGTGAAGAACAGGGGGCGTGGGAGACCCAGTACTTC.

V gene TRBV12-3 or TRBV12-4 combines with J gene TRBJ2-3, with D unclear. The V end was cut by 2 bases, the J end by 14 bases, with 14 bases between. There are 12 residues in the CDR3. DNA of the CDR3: TGTGCCAGCAGTTTACTTAGATCCGGTCTGTATTTT. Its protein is CASSLLRSGLYF.

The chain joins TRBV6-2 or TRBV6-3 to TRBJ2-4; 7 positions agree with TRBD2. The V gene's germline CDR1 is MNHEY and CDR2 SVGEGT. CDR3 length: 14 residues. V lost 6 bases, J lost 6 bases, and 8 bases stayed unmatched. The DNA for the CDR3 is TGTGCCAGCAGCCTAGGACTAGGGTCAAACATTCAGTACTTC. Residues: CASSLGLGSNIQYF.

The DNA for the CDR3 is TGTGCCAGCAGTCCCGGGACAGGGGAGTTCGAGCAGTACTTC. Its protein product is CASSPGTGEFEQYF. The chain couples TRBV27 to TRBJ2-7, with 10 bases aligning to TRBD1. V was pared by 5 bases and J by 6 bases, with 7 bases of the junction left unmatched. CDR3 length equals 14 residues. Germline loops: CDR1 MNHEY, CDR2 SMNVEV (reference sequence).

The CDR3 DNA sequence: TGTGCCAGCAGCGGAAACATAGACAGGACTGGAAACACCATATATTTT. Amino acids: CASSGNIDRTGNTIYF. This sequence joins TRBV9 and TRBJ1-3; weak D call: TRBD1 (6 bases). Between the trimmed V and J ends, which lost 3 bases and 2 bases, there was a span of 15 bases. Looked up from germline, CDR1 is SGDLS and CDR2 is YYNGEE. CDR3 size: 16 residues.

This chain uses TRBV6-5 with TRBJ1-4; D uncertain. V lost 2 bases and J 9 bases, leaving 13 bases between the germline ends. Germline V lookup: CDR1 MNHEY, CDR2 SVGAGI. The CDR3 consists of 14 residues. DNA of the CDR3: TGTGCCAGCAGTTACGGTGCGGAGAATAAAAAACTGTTTTTT. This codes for CASSYGAENKKLFF.

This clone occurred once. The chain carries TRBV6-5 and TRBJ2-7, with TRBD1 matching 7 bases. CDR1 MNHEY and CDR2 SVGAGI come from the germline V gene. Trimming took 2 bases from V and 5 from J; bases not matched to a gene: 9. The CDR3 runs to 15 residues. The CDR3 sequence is CASSYPRQGTNEQYF. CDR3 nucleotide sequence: TGTGCCAGCAGTTACCCCCGACAGGGAACTAACGAGCAGTACTTC.

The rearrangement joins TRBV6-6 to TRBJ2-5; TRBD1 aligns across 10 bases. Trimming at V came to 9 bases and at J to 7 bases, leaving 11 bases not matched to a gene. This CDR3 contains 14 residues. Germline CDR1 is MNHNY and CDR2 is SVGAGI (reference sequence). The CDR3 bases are TGTGCCAGTGCGAGGGACAGGGGCAAGGGGACCCAGTACTTC. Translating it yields CASARDRGKGTQYF.

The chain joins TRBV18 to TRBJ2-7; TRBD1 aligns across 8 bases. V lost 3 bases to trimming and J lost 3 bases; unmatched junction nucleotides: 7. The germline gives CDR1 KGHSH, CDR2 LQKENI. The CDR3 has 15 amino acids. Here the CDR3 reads CASSPYGQGIYEQYF. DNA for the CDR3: TGTGCCAGCTCACCTTATGGACAGGGAATCTACGAGCAGTACTTC.

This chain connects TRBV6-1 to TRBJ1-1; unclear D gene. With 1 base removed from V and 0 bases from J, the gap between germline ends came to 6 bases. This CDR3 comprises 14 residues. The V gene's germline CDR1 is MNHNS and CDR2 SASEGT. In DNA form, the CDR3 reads TGTGCCAGCAGTGAAGACAGACTGAACACTGAAGCTTTCTTT. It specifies CASSEDRLNTEAFF.

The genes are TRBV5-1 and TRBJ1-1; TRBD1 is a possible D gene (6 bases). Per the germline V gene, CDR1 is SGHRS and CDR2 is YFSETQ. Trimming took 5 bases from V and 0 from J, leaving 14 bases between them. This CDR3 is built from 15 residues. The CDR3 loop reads CASRLTGGVNTEAFF. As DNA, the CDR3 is TGCGCCAGCAGACTGACAGGTGGGGTGAACACTGAAGCTTTCTTT.

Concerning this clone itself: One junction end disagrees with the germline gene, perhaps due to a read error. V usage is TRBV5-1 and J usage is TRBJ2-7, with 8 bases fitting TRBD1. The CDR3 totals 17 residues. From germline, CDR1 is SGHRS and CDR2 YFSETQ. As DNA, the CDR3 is TGCGCCAGCACCTTGGGGGCAGGGGGCCGCAGCTCCTACGAGCAGTACTTC. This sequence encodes CASTLGAGGRSSYEQYF.

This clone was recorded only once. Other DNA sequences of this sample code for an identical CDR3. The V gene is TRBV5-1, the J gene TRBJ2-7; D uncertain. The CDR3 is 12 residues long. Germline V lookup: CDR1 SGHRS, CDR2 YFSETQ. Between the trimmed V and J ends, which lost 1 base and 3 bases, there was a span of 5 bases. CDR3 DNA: TGCGCCAGCAGCTTGTCAGGCTACGAGCAGTACTTC. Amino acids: CASSLSGYEQYF.

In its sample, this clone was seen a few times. The CDR3 protein is CASSYSDYSTDTQYF. For the CDR3, the DNA is TGTGCCAGCAGTTACTCGGACTATAGCACAGATACGCAGTATTTT. The chain recombines TRBV6-2 or TRBV6-3 with TRBJ2-3; the D gene is possibly TRBD2 (6 bases). The CDR3 spans 15 residues. V lost 0 bases to trimming and J lost 0 bases, with 7 bases between them. Looked up from germline, CDR1 is MNHEY and CDR2 is SVGEGT.

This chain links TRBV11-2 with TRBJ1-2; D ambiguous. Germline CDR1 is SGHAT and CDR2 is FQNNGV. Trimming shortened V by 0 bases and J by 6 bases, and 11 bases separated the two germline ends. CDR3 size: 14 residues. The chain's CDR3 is CASSLEPAGNGYTF. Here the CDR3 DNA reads TGTGCCAGCAGCTTAGAGCCTGCGGGGAATGGCTACACCTTC.

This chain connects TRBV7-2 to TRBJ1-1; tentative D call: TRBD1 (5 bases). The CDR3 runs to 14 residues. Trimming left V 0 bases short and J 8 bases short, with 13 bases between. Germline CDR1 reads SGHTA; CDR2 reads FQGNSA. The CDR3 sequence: CASSLAGEGFEAFF. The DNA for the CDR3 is TGTGCCAGCAGCTTAGCAGGGGAGGGATTCGAAGCTTTCTTT. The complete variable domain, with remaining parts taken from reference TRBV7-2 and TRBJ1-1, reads GAGVSQSPSNKVTEKGKDVELRCDPISGHTALYWYRQSLGQGLEFLIYFQGNSAPDKSGLPSDRFSAERTGGSVSTLTIQRTQQEDSAVYLCASSLAGEGFEAFFGQGTRLTVV.